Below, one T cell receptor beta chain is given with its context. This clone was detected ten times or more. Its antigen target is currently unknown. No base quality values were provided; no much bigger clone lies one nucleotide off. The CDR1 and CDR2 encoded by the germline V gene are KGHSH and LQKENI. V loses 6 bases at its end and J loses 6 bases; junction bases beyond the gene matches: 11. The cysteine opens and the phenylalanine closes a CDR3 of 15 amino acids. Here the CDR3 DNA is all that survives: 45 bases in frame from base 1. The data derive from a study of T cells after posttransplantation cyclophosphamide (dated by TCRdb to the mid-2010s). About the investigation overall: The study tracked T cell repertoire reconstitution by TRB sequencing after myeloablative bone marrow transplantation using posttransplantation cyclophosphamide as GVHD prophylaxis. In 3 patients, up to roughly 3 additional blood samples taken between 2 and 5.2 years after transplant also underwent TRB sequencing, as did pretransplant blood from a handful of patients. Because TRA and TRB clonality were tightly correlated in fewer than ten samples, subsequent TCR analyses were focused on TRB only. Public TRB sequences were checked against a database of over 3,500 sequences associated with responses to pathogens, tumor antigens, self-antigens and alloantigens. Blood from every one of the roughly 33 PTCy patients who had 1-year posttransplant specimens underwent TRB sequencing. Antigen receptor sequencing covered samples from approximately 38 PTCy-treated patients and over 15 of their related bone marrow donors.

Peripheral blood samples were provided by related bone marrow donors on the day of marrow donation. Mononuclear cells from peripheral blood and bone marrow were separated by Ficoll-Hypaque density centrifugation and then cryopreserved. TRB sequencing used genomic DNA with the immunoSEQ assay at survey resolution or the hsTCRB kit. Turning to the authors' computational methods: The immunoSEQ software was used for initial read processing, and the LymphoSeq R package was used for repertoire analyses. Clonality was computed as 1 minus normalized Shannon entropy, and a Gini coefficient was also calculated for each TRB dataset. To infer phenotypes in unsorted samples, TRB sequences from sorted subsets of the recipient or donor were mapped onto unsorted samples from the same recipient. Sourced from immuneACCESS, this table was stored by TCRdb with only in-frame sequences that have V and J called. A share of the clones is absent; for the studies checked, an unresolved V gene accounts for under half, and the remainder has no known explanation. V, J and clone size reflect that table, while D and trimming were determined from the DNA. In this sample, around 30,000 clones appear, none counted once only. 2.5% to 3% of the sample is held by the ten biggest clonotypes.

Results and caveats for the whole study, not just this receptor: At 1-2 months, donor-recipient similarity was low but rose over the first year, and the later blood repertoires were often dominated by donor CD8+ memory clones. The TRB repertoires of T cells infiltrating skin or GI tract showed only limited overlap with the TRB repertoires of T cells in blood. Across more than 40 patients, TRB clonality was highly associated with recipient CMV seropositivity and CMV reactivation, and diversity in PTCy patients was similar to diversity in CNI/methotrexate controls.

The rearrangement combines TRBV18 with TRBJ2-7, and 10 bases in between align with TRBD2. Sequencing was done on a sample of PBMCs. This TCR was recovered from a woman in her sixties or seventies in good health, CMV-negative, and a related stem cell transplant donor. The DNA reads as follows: TGTGCCAGCTCCCCGTCGCTAGCGGGAGTTTCCGAGCAGTACTTC. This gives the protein CASSPSLAGVSEQYF.